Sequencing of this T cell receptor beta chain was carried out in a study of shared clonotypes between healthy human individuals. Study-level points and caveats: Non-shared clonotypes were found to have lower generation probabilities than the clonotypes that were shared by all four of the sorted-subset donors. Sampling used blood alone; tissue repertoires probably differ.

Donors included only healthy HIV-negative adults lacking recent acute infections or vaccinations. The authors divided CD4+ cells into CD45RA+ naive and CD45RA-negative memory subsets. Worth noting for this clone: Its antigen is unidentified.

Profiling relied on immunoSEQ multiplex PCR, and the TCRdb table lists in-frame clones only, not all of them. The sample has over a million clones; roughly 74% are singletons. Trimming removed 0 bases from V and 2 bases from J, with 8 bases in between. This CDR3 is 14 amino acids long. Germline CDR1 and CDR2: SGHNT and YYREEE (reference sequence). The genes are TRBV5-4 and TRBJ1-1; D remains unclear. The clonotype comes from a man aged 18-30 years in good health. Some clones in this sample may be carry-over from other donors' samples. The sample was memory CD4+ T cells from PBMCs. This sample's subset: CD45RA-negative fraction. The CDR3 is CASSLDGKNTEAFF. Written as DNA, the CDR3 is TGTGCCAGCAGCTTGGACGGGAAAAACACTGAAGCTTTCTTT.